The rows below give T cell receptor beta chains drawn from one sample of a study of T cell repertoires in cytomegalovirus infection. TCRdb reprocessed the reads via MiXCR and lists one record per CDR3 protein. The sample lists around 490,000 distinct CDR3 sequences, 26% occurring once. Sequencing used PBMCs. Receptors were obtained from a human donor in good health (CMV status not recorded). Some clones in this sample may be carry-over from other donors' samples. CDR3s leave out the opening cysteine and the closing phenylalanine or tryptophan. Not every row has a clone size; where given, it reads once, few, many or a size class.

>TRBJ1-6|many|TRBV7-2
ASSSQTGQNSPLH
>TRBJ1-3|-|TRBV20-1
SARDSGGGSRNTIY
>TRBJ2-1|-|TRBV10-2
ASSEGLAVNEQF
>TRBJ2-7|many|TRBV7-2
ASSWDRINYEQY
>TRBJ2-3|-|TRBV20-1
SAPLVGFTDTQY
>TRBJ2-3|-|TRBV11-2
ASSPGLAGPYDISDTQY
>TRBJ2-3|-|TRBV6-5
ASSYFERADTQY
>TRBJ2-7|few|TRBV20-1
SASPKGSGYEQY
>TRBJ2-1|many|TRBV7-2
ASSLLGTSARPSSYNEQF
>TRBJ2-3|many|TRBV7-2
ASSRTGPSTDTQY
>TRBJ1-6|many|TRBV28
ASSTGQDKNSPLH
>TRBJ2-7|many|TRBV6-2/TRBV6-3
ASNGNTGTSGSYEQY
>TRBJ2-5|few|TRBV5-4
ASSSKDSEETQY
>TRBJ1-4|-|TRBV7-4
ASSPPQDGAGEKLF
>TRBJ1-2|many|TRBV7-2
ASSSDRDGYT
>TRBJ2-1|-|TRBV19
ASRVGGIDEQF
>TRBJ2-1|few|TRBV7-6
ASSPRLAGEQF
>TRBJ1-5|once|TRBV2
AKGGNINQPQH
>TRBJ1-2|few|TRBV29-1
SVDRGYGYT
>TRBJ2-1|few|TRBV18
ASSPWTSGRGGYNEQF
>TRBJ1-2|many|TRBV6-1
ASSERPNYGYT
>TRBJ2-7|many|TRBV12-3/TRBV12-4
ASSLYLPGASSYEQY
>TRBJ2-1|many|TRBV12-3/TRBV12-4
ASSSGNSYNEQF
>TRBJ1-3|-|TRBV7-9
ASSSGTRWNTIY
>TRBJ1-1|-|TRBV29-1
SVYPGGGTEAF
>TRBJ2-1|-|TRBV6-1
ASRDGGVNEQF
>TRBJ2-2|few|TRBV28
ASSALAGVINTGELF
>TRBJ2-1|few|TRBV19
ASSIARRTSGHNEQF
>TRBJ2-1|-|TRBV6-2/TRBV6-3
ASSTPSGRALADNEQF
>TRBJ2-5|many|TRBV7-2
ASSLGQGSRETQY
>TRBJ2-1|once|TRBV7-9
ASSLDRGYNEQF
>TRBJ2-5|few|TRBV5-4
ASSLGQGSGQETQY
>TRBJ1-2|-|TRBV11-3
ASSSQWRDGYT
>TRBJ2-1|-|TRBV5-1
ASRSDWEYNEQF
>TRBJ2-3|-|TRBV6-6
ASSEAGASDTQY
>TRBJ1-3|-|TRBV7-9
ASSDRQGHYSGNTIY
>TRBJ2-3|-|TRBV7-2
ASSLSRDLGTDTQY
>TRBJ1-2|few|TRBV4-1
ASRLTFSNYGYT
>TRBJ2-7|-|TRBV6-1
ASSEGTSGLYYEQY
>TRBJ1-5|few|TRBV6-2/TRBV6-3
ASSERSEPQH
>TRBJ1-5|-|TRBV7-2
ASSQGGSAQH
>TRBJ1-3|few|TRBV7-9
ASSLSPPVDTIY
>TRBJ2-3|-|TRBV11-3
ASRKDSSVADTQY
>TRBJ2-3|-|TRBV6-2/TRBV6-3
ASSYPSFDTQY
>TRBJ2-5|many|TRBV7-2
ASGKRPEETQY
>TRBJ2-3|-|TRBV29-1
SVFSDTQY
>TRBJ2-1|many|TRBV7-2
ASSYHGILVFNEQF
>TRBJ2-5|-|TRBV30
AWSPSAETQY